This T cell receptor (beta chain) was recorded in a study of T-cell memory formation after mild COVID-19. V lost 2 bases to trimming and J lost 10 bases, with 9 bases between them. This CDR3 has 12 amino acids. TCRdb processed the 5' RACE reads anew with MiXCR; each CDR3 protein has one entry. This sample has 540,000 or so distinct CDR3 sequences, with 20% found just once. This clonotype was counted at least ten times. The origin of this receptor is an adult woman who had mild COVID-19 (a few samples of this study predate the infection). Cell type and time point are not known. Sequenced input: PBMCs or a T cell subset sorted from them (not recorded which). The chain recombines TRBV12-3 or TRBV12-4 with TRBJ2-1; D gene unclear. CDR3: CASSLKAPEQFF. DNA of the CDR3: TGTGCCAGCAGTTTAAAAGCTCCCGAGCAGTTCTTC.